This T cell receptor beta chain derives from a study of OX40 agonist ivuxolimab in advanced cancers. Study in general: People who had prior anti-PD-1, anti-PD-L1 or anti-CTLA-4 therapy could take part, and approximately 44% had some.

Generated by immunoSEQ multiplex PCR, the TCRdb table keeps only in-frame clones and is missing some. The sample comprises 3,600 or so clones, over 70% of which are singletons, and 85% rests with the top ten. V was clipped by 3 bases and J by 6 bases, with 20 bases between them. The CDR3 is 16 residues long. Germline-derived CDR1 and CDR2 are SGHVS and FQNEAQ. The source was CD4+ or CD8+ T cells sorted from blood, collected in a trial of the OX40 agonist ivuxolimab. The chain employs TRBV7-8 and TRBJ1-2; a weak D match, TRBD1 (5 bases). The sequence derives from an adult with an advanced solid tumor such as melanoma, head and neck, liver or kidney cancer. The CDR3 region has the DNA TGTGCCAGCAGCTTGCCCGGGACCCCCGTGGTGGATGGCTACACCTTC. Its translation: CASSLPGTPVVDGYTF. Drawing the rest from reference TRBV7-8 and TRBJ1-2, the complete variable domain is GAGVSQSPRYKVAKRGQDVALRCDPISGHVSLFWYQQALGQGPEFLTYFQNEAQLDKSGLPSDRFFAERPEGSVSTLKIQRTQQEDSAVYLCASSLPGTPVVDGYTFGSGTRLTVV.